This T cell receptor beta chain was captured by sequencing in a study of blood T cell repertoires in COVID-19. About the study: In each case, the material was cDNA or gDNA derived from T cells, B-cell-depleted T cells, or PBMCs.

Germline V gene sequence: CDR1 MNHEY, CDR2 SMNVEV (reference sequence). Trimming stripped 3 bases from V and 1 base from J, with 7 bases between. The CDR3 is made up of 13 amino acids. The assay was immunoSEQ multiplex PCR, and TCRdb's table has in-frame clones only and misses some. The repertoire includes about 54,000 clones, 90% of them detected once, and about 4.2% sits in the top ten. The genes are TRBV27 and TRBJ2-7, with D possibly matching TRBD2 (5 bases). The clonotype was recovered from a man aged 45-65 years with acute or convalescent COVID-19. The sample comprised peripheral blood. This CDR3 is CASSFGESYEQYF. The CDR3 bases are TGTGCCAGCAGTTTTGGGGAGTCCTACGAGCAGTACTTC.